This TCR beta chain was sequenced during a study of T-cell reconstitution after alpha-beta-depleted transplantation in children. Preparation of the TCRbeta library was carried out with unique molecular identifiers. TCRdb passed the PCR reads through MiXCR, listing each CDR3 protein once. The profile shows 300,000 to 400,000 distinct CDR3 sequences, about 14% of them singletons. Between the trimmed V and J ends, which lost 8 bases and 0 bases, there was a span of 14 bases. This CDR3 is built from 15 residues. Germline V CDR1 and CDR2: SGHTA, FQGNSA. Sample: PBMCs, taken from the stem cell graft. The receptor was isolated from a human donor who donated a stem cell graft to a child with Fanconi anemia. The V and J genes are TRBV7-2 and TRBJ2-1; perhaps TRBD1 as D (6 bases). CDR3 sequence reads: CASRVGAGSYNEQFF. CDR3 nucleotides: TGTGCCAGCCGGGTGGGGGCGGGCTCCTACAATGAGCAGTTCTTC.